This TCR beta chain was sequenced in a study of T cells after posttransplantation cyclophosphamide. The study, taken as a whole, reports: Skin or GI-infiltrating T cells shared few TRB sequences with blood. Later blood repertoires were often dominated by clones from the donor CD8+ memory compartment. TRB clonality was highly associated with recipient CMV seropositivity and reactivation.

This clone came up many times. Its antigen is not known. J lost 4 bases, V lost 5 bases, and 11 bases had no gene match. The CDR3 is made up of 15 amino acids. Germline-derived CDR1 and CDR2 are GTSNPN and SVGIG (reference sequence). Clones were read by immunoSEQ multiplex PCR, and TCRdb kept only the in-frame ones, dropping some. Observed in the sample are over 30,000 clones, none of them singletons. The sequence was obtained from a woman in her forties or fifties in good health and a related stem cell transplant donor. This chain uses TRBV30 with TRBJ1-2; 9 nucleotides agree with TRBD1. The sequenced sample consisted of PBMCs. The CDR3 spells CAWSPGQGKGYGYTF. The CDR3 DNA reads TGTGCCTGGTCACCGGGACAGGGAAAGGGCTATGGCTACACCTTC.